Listed here are 12 T cell receptor beta chains from one sample, sequenced in a study of blood T cell repertoires in COVID-19. Clones were read by immunoSEQ multiplex PCR, and TCRdb kept only the in-frame ones, dropping some. The top ten hold roughly 8.3% of the sample, which has over 150,000 clones, roughly 84% seen once. The sequenced sample consisted of peripheral blood. These receptors came from a woman aged 60-70 years with COVID-19, enrolled during active disease.

The chain couples TRBV5-4 to TRBJ1-3; no reliable D call. Germline CDR1 reads SGHNT; CDR2 reads YYREEE (reference sequence). The CDR3 runs to 17 residues. Trimming removed 4 bases at V and 0 bases at J, with 17 bases between. In DNA, the CDR3 is TGTGCCAGCAGCGGAGGCCTGGGATCTCTCTCTGGAAACACCATATATTTT. It translates to CASSGGLGSLSGNTIYF.

The J gene is TRBJ2-3, the V gene TRBV4-1, with 7 bases matching TRBD2. This CDR3 is built from 16 residues. The germline V gene has CDR1 MGHRA and CDR2 YSYEKL. J lost 0 bases, V lost 5 bases, and 8 bases had no gene match. As DNA, the CDR3 is TGCGCCAGCAGCTTATTCCTAGCGGCTAGCACAGATACGCAGTATTTT. Translation gives CASSLFLAASTDTQYF.

The chain combines TRBV6-5 with TRBJ2-7, with D perhaps TRBD1 (6 bases). Germline CDR1 reads MNHEY; CDR2 reads SVGAGI. Trimming removed 6 bases at V and 0 bases at J, with 15 bases between. The CDR3 runs to 15 residues. CDR3 residues: CASRGTGTSSYEQYV. The CDR3 DNA sequence: TGTGCCAGCAGAGGAACCGGGACATCCTCCTACGAGCAGTACGTC.

CDR3 protein: CATSRGTGLRYGYTF. The CDR3 DNA is TGTGCCACCAGCAGAGGGACAGGGCTGAGGTATGGCTACACCTTC. This chain connects TRBV15 to TRBJ1-2; 8 positions agree with TRBD1. Germline V gene sequence: CDR1 LNHNV, CDR2 YYDKDF (reference sequence). There are 15 residues in the CDR3. Trimming cost V 1 base and J 5 bases; bases outside gene matches: 6.

The chain couples TRBV6-5 to TRBJ2-3; 8 positions agree with TRBD2. The J segment lost 4 bases and the V segment lost 8 bases, leaving 5 bases of the junction unmatched. Germline loops: CDR1 MNHEY, CDR2 SVGAGI. The CDR3 runs to 13 residues. The CDR3 nucleotides read TGTGCCAGCCGGGGGGGAAGAGCAGATACGCAGTATTTT. Translation gives CASRGGRADTQYF.

This clone was observed a few times. This sequence joins TRBV7-8 and TRBJ1-3; D is possibly TRBD1 (5 bases). Germline V CDR1 and CDR2: SGHVS, FQNEAQ. This CDR3 contains 17 residues. Trimming removed 4 bases at V and 0 bases at J, with 16 bases between. CDR3 sequence (DNA): TGTGCCAGCAGCTCTACGACAGCCACCTACTCTGGAAACACCATATATTTT. It translates to CASSSTTATYSGNTIYF.

J is TRBJ2-1 and V is TRBV10-1; 15 nucleotides match TRBD2. Germline values: CDR1 WNHNN, CDR2 SYGVQD (reference sequence). The CDR3 has 17 residues. V shed 0 bases and J 9 bases; nucleotides not matched to a gene: 6. The CDR3 sequence is CASSESGLAGGRLEQFF. In DNA, the CDR3 is TGCGCCAGCAGTGAGTCAGGACTAGCGGGAGGGCGGCTTGAGCAGTTCTTC.

In DNA form, the CDR3 reads TGTGCCAGCAGCCGGGACACATTCTACGAGCAGTACGTC. It codes for CASSRDTFYEQYV. V and J are TRBV5-5 and TRBJ2-7, with a tentative D call TRBD1 (6 bases). This CDR3 is 13 amino acids long. V was trimmed by 4 bases and J by 3 bases, leaving 11 bases between them. Germline-derived CDR1 and CDR2 are SGHKS and YYEKEE (reference sequence).

The chain combines TRBV5-1 with TRBJ2-5; 8 bases are shared with TRBD1. Germline CDR1 SGHRS, CDR2 YFSETQ. Trimming at V came to 4 bases and at J to 3 bases, leaving 5 bases not matched to a gene. This CDR3 region has 14 residues. The CDR3 protein is CASSLTGVKETQYF. The CDR3 DNA reads TGCGCCAGCAGCCTGACAGGGGTGAAAGAGACCCAGTACTTC. The full variable domain, in which reference TRBV5-1 and TRBJ2-5 provide the parts outside the CDR3, is KAGVTQTPRYLIKTRGQQVTLSCSPISGHRSVSWYQQTPGQGLQFLFEYFSETQRNKGNFPGRFSGRQFSNSRSEMNVSTLELGDSALYLCASSLTGVKETQYFGPGTRLLVL.

In this sample, this clone turned up a few times. The chain recombines TRBV19 with TRBJ1-2; 10 bases are a match to TRBD1. V shed 10 bases and J 7 bases; nucleotides not matched to a gene: 6. The CDR3 totals 12 residues. Germline V gives CDR1 LNHDA, CDR2 SQIVND (reference sequence). In DNA form, the CDR3 reads TGTGCCATCCGACAGGGGGCCTTTGGCTACACCTTC. Its protein product is CAIRQGAFGYTF.

The rearrangement uses TRBV19 and TRBJ1-1; 9 bases are shared with TRBD1. After removal of 6 bases from V and 2 bases from J, the junction contained 13 bases not matched to a gene. Germline V gene data show CDR1 as LNHDA and CDR2 as SQIVND (reference sequence). The CDR3 totals 17 residues. The CDR3 sequence: CASRSQPGQGQNTEAFF. CDR3 DNA sequence: TGTGCCAGTAGATCACAACCGGGACAGGGACAAAACACTGAAGCTTTCTTT.

This clone was seen once. V gene TRBV24-1 combines with J gene TRBJ1-2; no clear D. Germline CDR1 KGHDR, CDR2 SFDVKD. The length of the CDR3 is 10 residues. Between the trimmed V and J ends, which lost 5 bases and 7 bases, there was a span of 4 bases. This chain's CDR3 is CATSGGGYTF. CDR3 in DNA: TGTGCCACCAGTGGAGGTGGCTACACCTTC.